These T cell receptor beta chains were read from a single sample in a study of beta chain features in type 1 diabetes. TCRdb's copy holds only in-frame clones and misses some; the assay was immunoSEQ multiplex PCR. Seen here are 150,000 to 200,000 clones, more than 60% observed once, and the top ten hold under 0.1%. The sequenced material came from naive CD4+ T cells from blood. All receptors derive from a man aged 30 to 39 with type 1 diabetes. Both conserved end residues are part of each CDR3. The D gene is left open where the match is weak. The size entry is marked missing in some rows and otherwise reads once, few, many or a size class.

V gene,J gene,clone size,D gene,CDR3 DNA,CDR3 protein
TRBV4-3,TRBJ2-1,.,.,TGCGCCAGCAGCCAGAGACCGCGACAGGCCGATGAGCAGTTCTTC,CASSQRPRQADEQFF
TRBV27,TRBJ2-1,once,TRBD2,TGTGCCAGCTATAAGTCACTAGCGGGAAACAATGAGCAGTTCTTC,CASYKSLAGNNEQFF
TRBV5-1,TRBJ2-1,.,.,TGCGCCAGCAGGTCCGTCGGGGGCACCGCTCTCAATGAGCAGTTCTTC,CASRSVGGTALNEQFF
TRBV29-1,TRBJ2-5,.,.,TGCAGCGTTGAAAGGTCAGGGAAAGAGACCCAGTACTTC,CSVERSGKETQYF
TRBV11-2,TRBJ2-1,.,TRBD2,TGTGCCAGCAGCTTAATCTCGGGGGGAACCAATGAGCAGTTCTTC,CASSLISGGTNEQFF
TRBV18,TRBJ2-1,few,.,TGTGCCAGCACGCCGCCGGACTCCTACAATGAGCAGTTCTTC,CASTPPDSYNEQFF
TRBV11-2,TRBJ2-3,once,TRBD2,TGTGCCAGCACCACTAGCGGGGGCACAGATACGCAGTATTTT,CASTTSGGTDTQYF
TRBV29-1,TRBJ2-3,few,.,TGCAGCGTTGAAAATCCAGCAACCGTGCAGTATTTT,CSVENPATVQYF
TRBV9,TRBJ2-3,.,TRBD2,TGTGCCAGCAGCGCCTCTAGCGGGGGGCCAGATACGCAGTATTTT,CASSASSGGPDTQYF
TRBV28,TRBJ2-7,.,.,TGTGCCAGTAGTATAGTGCGGGGAACCTACGAGCAGTACTTC,CASSIVRGTYEQYF
TRBV9,TRBJ2-5,.,.,TGTGCCAGCAGCGTAGCTTCCAGGGGAGAGACCCAGTACTTC,CASSVASRGETQYF
TRBV7-9,TRBJ1-1,once,.,TGTGCCAGCAGCTTAATGACCGGGAACACTGAAGCTTTCTTT,CASSLMTGNTEAFF
TRBV11-2,TRBJ2-1,.,.,TGTGCCAGCAGCTCAGGTCCTAGGGATGAGCAGTTCTTC,CASSSGPRDEQFF
TRBV9,TRBJ2-1,.,.,TGTGCCAGCAGCGGATACAATGAGCAGTTCTTC,CASSGYNEQFF
TRBV27,TRBJ2-7,.,.,TGTGCCAGCAGTTCCCTGAGGACAGAAGTCTACGAGCAGTACTTC,CASSSLRTEVYEQYF
TRBV10-3,TRBJ1-6,.,TRBD1,TGTGCCACAGGGGCAGGGGGCTCACCCCTCCACTTT,CATGAGGSPLHF
TRBV10-1,TRBJ1-3,.,.,TGCGCCAGCACGTGGGCAGACACCATATATTTT,CASTWADTIYF
TRBV30,TRBJ2-7,.,TRBD1,TGTGCCTGGAGTAACGACAGGGGGCTTGCCCACGAGCAGTACTTC,CAWSNDRGLAHEQYF
TRBV7-9,TRBJ2-7,.,.,TGTGCCAGCACCCTTGCAGGTTCCGAGCAGTACTTC,CASTLAGSEQYF
TRBV9,TRBJ2-5,.,.,TGTGCCAGCAGCGTTGCAGGGTCGCTGGAGACCCAGTACTTC,CASSVAGSLETQYF
TRBV11-2,TRBJ1-1,.,.,TGTGCCAGCAGTCCCGATCACTTGAACACTGAAGCTTTCTTT,CASSPDHLNTEAFF
TRBV9,TRBJ2-3,few,.,TGTGCCAGCAGCCCCGATTTGGATACGCAGTATTTT,CASSPDLDTQYF
TRBV30,TRBJ1-5,.,.,TGTGCCTGGAGTAGCCGCGGGCTTCAGCCCCAGCATTTT,CAWSSRGLQPQHF
TRBV29-1,TRBJ2-5,few,.,TGCAGCGTTGAAGAAGGGGGAGAGACCCAGTACTTC,CSVEEGGETQYF
TRBV9,TRBJ2-3,.,TRBD1,TGTGCCAGCAGCGTAGGGACAGGGAAAGATACGCAGTATTTT,CASSVGTGKDTQYF
TRBV5-4,TRBJ1-4,few,.,TGTGCCAGCAGCGATTCCGCCCTAGAAACTAATGAAAAACTGTTTTTT,CASSDSALETNEKLFF
TRBV7-2,TRBJ2-3,.,TRBD2,TGTGCCAGCAGCCTTAGACTAGCGGGGATCACAGATAAGCCGTATTTT,CASSLRLAGITDKPYF
TRBV30,TRBJ1-4,.,TRBD1,TGTGCCTGGAGTCCGGACAGGGTATGGAGCGAAAAACTGTTTTTT,CAWSPDRVWSEKLFF
TRBV13,TRBJ1-2,.,TRBD1,TGTGCCAGCAGCTTAGAGCAGGGGGCTTATGGCTACACCTTC,CASSLEQGAYGYTF
TRBV7-9,TRBJ1-6,.,TRBD1,TGTGCCAGCAGCCCCAGACAGGGGGCGGATTCACCCCTCCACTTT,CASSPRQGADSPLHF
TRBV11-2,TRBJ2-5,.,TRBD1,TGTGCCAGCAGCCCGATAAATACAGGGGAAGAGACCCAGTACTTC,CASSPINTGEETQYF
TRBV29-1,TRBJ2-2,.,.,TGCAGCGTTTTACACCTGAACACCGGGGAGCTGTTTTTT,CSVLHLNTGELFF
TRBV30,TRBJ1-1,few,.,TGTGCCTGGAGTGTATGGGGGACTGAAGCTTTCTTT,CAWSVWGTEAFF
TRBV5-1,TRBJ2-3,.,TRBD2,TGCGCCAGCAGCTCTGGACTAGCGGGGCTCAGCACAGATACGCAGTATTTT,CASSSGLAGLSTDTQYF
TRBV7-9,TRBJ2-1,.,TRBD1,TGTGCCAGCAGCCCCCAGGGGGCCTACAATGAGCAGTTCTTC,CASSPQGAYNEQFF
TRBV7-6,TRBJ2-1,.,TRBD1,TGTGCCAGCAGCTTCGGGACAGGGAATAGTAATGAGCAGTTCTTC,CASSFGTGNSNEQFF
TRBV30,TRBJ2-7,once,.,TGTGCCTGGAGTGTCGGAGGGGATGGGTACGAGCAGTACTTC,CAWSVGGDGYEQYF
TRBV18,TRBJ2-5,.,TRBD2,TGTGCCAGCTCACCACCGCGACTAGCGGTAGGAGAGACCCAGTACTTC,CASSPPRLAVGETQYF